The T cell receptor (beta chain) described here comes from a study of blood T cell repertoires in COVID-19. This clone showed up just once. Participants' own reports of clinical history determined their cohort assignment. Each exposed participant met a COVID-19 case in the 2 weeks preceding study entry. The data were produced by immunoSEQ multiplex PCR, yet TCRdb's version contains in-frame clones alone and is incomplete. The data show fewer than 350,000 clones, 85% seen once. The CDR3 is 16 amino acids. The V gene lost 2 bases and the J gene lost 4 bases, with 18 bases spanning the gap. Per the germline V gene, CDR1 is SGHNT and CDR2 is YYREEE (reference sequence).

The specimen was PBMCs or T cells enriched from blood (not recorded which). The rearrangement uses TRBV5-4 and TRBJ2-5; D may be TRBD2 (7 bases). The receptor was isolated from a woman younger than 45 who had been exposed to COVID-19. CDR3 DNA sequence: TGTGCCAGCAGCTTCGGGGGCGGGGGTACGGGAGAGACCCAGTACTTC. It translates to CASSFGGGGTGETQYF.